Each of the 7 T cell receptor beta chains below was sequenced from the same sample in a study of blood T cell repertoires in COVID-19. The repertoire was sequenced with immunoSEQ multiplex PCR; TCRdb's copy has only in-frame clones and lacks some. This sample yields 250,000 or so clones, of which more than 75% are seen a single time; about 1.7% belongs to the top ten. Sample: PBMCs or T cells enriched from blood (not recorded which). These receptors came from a man aged 40-49 years who had recovered from COVID-19.

The chain links TRBV6-5 to TRBJ2-7; tentatively, D is TRBD2 (6 bases). Trimming shortened V by 4 bases and J by 7 bases, and 20 bases separated the two germline ends. The germline gives CDR1 MNHEY, CDR2 SVGAGI. The CDR3 consists of 15 residues. The CDR3 DNA follows: TGTGCCAGCAGTTCTAACCGGGACTCCTTAATTGAGCAGTACTTC. Residues: CASSSNRDSLIEQYF.

DNA of the CDR3: TGTGCCACCAGTGAACCACCGACAGGGGTCCAGTACTTC. This codes for CATSEPPTGVQYF. The gene calls are TRBV24-1 and TRBJ2-5, with 8 bases that match TRBD1. V shed 4 bases, J shed 10 bases, and the junction held 7 bases outside the gene matches. The CDR3 runs 13 residues. Germline V gene lookup returns CDR1 KGHDR and CDR2 SFDVKD.

Turning to this clone: Other nucleotide sequences from this sample produce the same CDR3. This chain links TRBV19 with TRBJ2-1, with 13 bases that match TRBD2. After removal of 4 bases from V and 7 bases from J, the junction contained 1 base not matched to a gene. Germline values: CDR1 LNHDA, CDR2 SQIVND (reference sequence). This CDR3 contains 14 residues. CDR3 bases: TGTGCCAGTAGTAGACTAGCGGGGGGAAATGAGCAGTTCTTC. This translates into CASSRLAGGNEQFF. The variable domain in full, with the rest retrieved from reference TRBV19 and TRBJ2-1, is DGGITQSPKYLFRKEGQNVTLSCEQNLNHDAMYWYRQDPGQGLRLIYYSQIVNDFQKGDIAEGYSVSREKKESFPLTVTSAQKNPTAFYLCASSRLAGGNEQFFGPGTRLTVL.

The V and J genes are TRBV19 and TRBJ2-3; TRBD2 agrees at 9 bases. Germline CDR1 and CDR2: LNHDA and SQIVND (reference sequence). The CDR3 loop spans 16 amino acids. The V segment lost 5 bases and the J segment 4 bases; nucleotides outside the gene matches: 10. The CDR3 sequence: CASSPLLGLAADTQYF. The DNA for the CDR3 is TGTGCCAGTAGTCCCCTCCTGGGACTAGCAGCAGATACGCAGTATTTT.

This clone was detected many times. The genes are TRBV6-5 and TRBJ2-1, with 8 bases lining up with TRBD1. The germline V gene has CDR1 MNHEY and CDR2 SVGAGI. CDR3 length equals 12 residues. V shed 7 bases and J 9 bases; nucleotides not matched to a gene: 5. The CDR3 protein is CASNQGAGEQFF. In nucleotides, the CDR3 is TGTGCCAGCAATCAGGGGGCGGGTGAGCAGTTCTTC.

The chain links TRBV3-1 (or the pseudogene TRBV3-2) to TRBJ1-2, with TRBD1 matching 7 bases. The CDR3 is 14 amino acids. After removal of 5 bases from V and 8 bases from J, the junction contained 11 bases not matched to a gene. Germline CDR1 and CDR2: LGHDT and YNNKEL (reference sequence). The CDR3 loop reads CASSDTGEMKGYTF. CDR3 nucleotides: TGTGCCAGCAGCGATACAGGGGAGATGAAGGGCTACACCTTC.

This chain joins TRBV7-2 and TRBJ1-5; a possible D gene is TRBD1 (6 bases). The germline V gene encodes CDR1 SGHTA and CDR2 FQGNSA. The V and J ends lost 0 bases and 4 bases respectively, with 10 bases between them. The CDR3 length is 15 residues. In DNA, the CDR3 is TGTGCCAGCAGCTTAGCTCGGACAGCGAATCAGCCCCAGCATTTT. Residues: CASSLARTANQPQHF.